One and the same sample provided the 32 T cell receptor beta chains below, sequenced in a study of T cell repertoires in cytomegalovirus infection. TCRdb re-called the reads through MiXCR, storing one row per CDR3 protein. This sample has about 320,000 distinct CDR3 sequences, with roughly 9.5% found just once. Sequencing was done on a sample of PBMCs. These receptors were taken from a human donor in good health (CMV status not recorded). Some clones in this sample may be carry-over from other donors' samples.

There are many counts of this clonotype. The chain links TRBV28 to TRBJ1-2; D uncertain. Trimming took off 7 bases at V and 7 bases at J, with 22 bases between the two ends. Germline assignment: CDR1 MDHEN and CDR2 SYDVKM. The CDR3 consists of 15 residues. The CDR3 DNA reads as TGTGCCAGCATGCTACCCCATGGTCGGGGTGTTGGCTACACCTTC. Translating gives CASMLPHGRGVGYTF.

Only a few counts were recorded for this clonotype. V is TRBV29-1 and J is TRBJ2-1, with a tentative D call TRBD1 (5 bases). In germline, CDR1 is SQVTM, CDR2 ANQGSEA. V lost 4 bases to trimming and J lost 9 bases, with 16 bases between them. CDR3 size: 13 residues. The CDR3 DNA sequence: TGCAGCGTTGCCCCAGGGATATCGAGTGAGCAGTTCTTC. Translated: CSVAPGISSEQFF.

This clonotype was detected ten times or more. This sequence joins TRBV7-2 and TRBJ1-2; TRBD1 matches at 7 bases. The CDR3 is 13 residues long. Germline V gene data show CDR1 as SGHTA and CDR2 as FQGNSA. The J segment lost 4 bases and the V segment lost 5 bases, leaving 4 bases of the junction unmatched. This CDR3 reads CASSEGQRYGYTF. The CDR3 DNA sequence: TGTGCCAGCAGCGAGGGACAGCGCTATGGCTACACCTTC.

The chain joins TRBV24-1 to TRBJ2-1; TRBD2 aligns across 11 bases. V was clipped by 4 bases and J by 3 bases; unmatched bases: 4. The CDR3 extends over 16 amino acids. Germline CDR1 and CDR2: KGHDR and SFDVKD. The CDR3 coding sequence is TGTGCCACCAGTGACCGGGGACTAGCGGACTACAATGAGCAGTTCTTC. This encodes CATSDRGLADYNEQFF.

The chain couples TRBV6-5 to TRBJ2-7, with 9 bases lining up with TRBD1. In germline, CDR1 is MNHEY, CDR2 SVGAGI. The V gene end was trimmed by 4 bases and the J gene end by 5 bases; junction bases not matched to a gene: 6. This CDR3 has 14 residues. Written as DNA, the CDR3 is TGTGCCAGCAGTTCACAGGGGGCCCGCCACGAGCAGTACTTC. Protein sequence: CASSSQGARHEQYF.

In its sample, this clonotype was seen a few times. This chain connects TRBV5-1 to TRBJ2-2; the match to TRBD1 covers 7 bases. The junction had 6 bases not matched to a gene; V was cut back by 5 bases and J by 5 bases. There are 14 residues in the CDR3. Germline values: CDR1 SGHRS, CDR2 YFSETQ. The CDR3 nucleotides read TGCGCCAGCAGTCTGGACAGGCGAACCGGGGAGCTGTTTTTT. This gives the protein CASSLDRRTGELFF.

The rearrangement links TRBV11-2 to TRBJ2-2; 8 bases map to TRBD2. Looked up from germline, CDR1 is SGHAT and CDR2 is FQNNGV. V was pared by 1 base and J by 5 bases, with 9 bases of the junction left unmatched. The CDR3 is made up of 17 amino acids. This chain's CDR3 is CASSLVGGLGATGELFF. The CDR3 DNA reads TGTGCCAGCAGCTTAGTCGGGGGACTAGGGGCGACCGGGGAGCTGTTTTTT.

The gene calls are TRBV28 and TRBJ2-2; D is uncertain. The CDR3 loop spans 14 amino acids. V lost 7 bases and J 1 base, leaving 10 bases between the germline ends. Germline CDR1 and CDR2: MDHEN and SYDVKM. The CDR3 coding sequence is TGTGCCAGCATTAAAGGTGTGAACACCGGGGAGCTGTTTTTT. Amino acids: CASIKGVNTGELFF. The full variable domain, with the rest looked up from reference TRBV28 and TRBJ2-2, is DVKVTQSSRYLVKRTGEKVFLECVQDMDHENMFWYRQDPGLGLRLIYFSYDVKMKEKGDIPEGYSVSREKKERFSLILESASTNQTSMYLCASIKGVNTGELFFGEGSRLTVL.

The CDR3 nucleotides read TGCAGTGCTCCCGTTTTGGAGACCCAGTACTTC. Amino acids: CSAPVLETQYF. The J gene is TRBJ2-5, the V gene TRBV20-1, with D unclear. The V end lost 5 bases, the J end lost 5 bases, and 9 bases lay between the germline ends. Germline values: CDR1 DFQATT, CDR2 SNEGSKA (reference sequence). This CDR3 is 11 amino acids long.

This clonotype has only a few counts. This chain connects TRBV7-9 to TRBJ2-5; D unresolved. V shed 9 bases and J shed 4 bases, with 9 bases lying between them. Germline values: CDR1 SEHNR, CDR2 FQNEAQ (reference sequence). CDR3 length: 11 residues. The DNA of the CDR3 is TGTGCCAGGGGTGTTGGAGAGACCCAGTACTTC. It yields the protein CARGVGETQYF.

With regard to this clonotype: A read error is possible here, since a much larger clone lies one base away. The chain combines TRBV7-2 with TRBJ1-3; the D gene is possibly TRBD1 (5 bases). Germline-derived CDR1 and CDR2 are SGHTA and FQGNSA. V lost 3 bases and J 2 bases, leaving 14 bases between the germline ends. The CDR3 has 16 residues. The CDR3 region is CASSFRGAIAGNTIYF. The CDR3 coding sequence is TGTGCCAGCAGCTTCCGAGGGGCCATCGCTGGAAACACCATATATTTT.

This clonotype was recorded many times. The CDR3 region has the DNA TGTGCCAGCAGCTTAAGGGGCCAAGGGCCCAGCTCCTACAATGAGCAGTTCTTC. Translation: CASSLRGQGPSSYNEQFF. The chain carries TRBV7-2 and TRBJ2-1; tentative D call: TRBD1 (5 bases). The CDR3 is 18 residues long. The germline V and J ends were trimmed by 2 bases and 0 bases, with 17 bases remaining between them. Per germline, CDR1 SGHTA and CDR2 FQGNSA.

This clonotype has more than one count but fewer than ten. J is TRBJ2-7 and V is TRBV25-1; D uncertain. CDR1 MGHDK and CDR2 SYGVNS come from the germline V gene. CDR3 length: 13 residues. Deletions cut 3 bases from V and 9 bases from J, with 15 bases between. CDR3 region: CASSDSSWLGQYF. As DNA, the CDR3 is TGTGCCAGCAGTGATTCAAGTTGGCTGGGGCAGTACTTC.

This chain connects TRBV6-5 to TRBJ2-1, with 10 bases matching TRBD2. Germline V gives CDR1 MNHEY, CDR2 SVGAGI. The CDR3 length is 18 residues. Trimming at V came to 0 bases and at J to 8 bases, leaving 13 bases not matched to a gene. The CDR3 spells CASSYSRVAGGRADEQFF. CDR3 DNA sequence: TGTGCCAGCAGTTACTCGAGGGTAGCGGGAGGCCGGGCGGATGAGCAGTTCTTC.

The table lists this clonotype with a few counts. This chain connects TRBV7-9 to TRBJ1-2, with D unresolved. The germline V gene encodes CDR1 SEHNR and CDR2 FQNEAQ (reference sequence). CDR3 length equals 11 residues. V was clipped by 3 bases and J by 12 bases, with 11 bases between them. The CDR3 here is CASSLGPVDTF. CDR3 nucleotides: TGTGCCAGCAGCTTGGGCCCGGTGGACACCTTC.

This clonotype showed up many times. The chain has TRBV10-3 and TRBJ2-7; D gene uncertain. The CDR3 has 13 amino acids. V was pared by 3 bases and J by 6 bases, with 12 bases between. CDR1 is ENHRY and CDR2 is SYGVKD in the germline V gene. CDR3 DNA sequence: TGTGCCATCAGTGATTATGAACTAAGCGAGCAGTACTTC. Its protein is CAISDYELSEQYF.

The rearrangement joins TRBV6-2 or TRBV6-3 to TRBJ2-1; D gene ambiguous. This CDR3 region has 13 residues. Per the germline V gene, CDR1 is MNHEY and CDR2 is SVGEGT. The V end was cut by 0 bases, the J end by 10 bases, with 10 bases between. The CDR3 DNA sequence: TGTGCCAGCAGTTACTCGAGGCTACCCGAGCAGTTCTTC. It yields the protein CASSYSRLPEQFF.

This clonotype occurred many times. The CDR3 bases are TGTGCCAGCAGCTTAGAGCGGGACACAGATACGCAGTATTTT. It specifies CASSLERDTDTQYF. This chain uses TRBV7-2 with TRBJ2-3; 7 bases align to TRBD2. Trimming cost V 1 base and J 2 bases; bases outside gene matches: 0. The germline V gene encodes CDR1 SGHTA and CDR2 FQGNSA. The CDR3 extends over 14 amino acids.

This clonotype was found many times. The chain carries TRBV7-9 and TRBJ2-3; D gene unclear. Germline V CDR1 and CDR2: SEHNR, FQNEAQ (reference sequence). The CDR3 has 15 residues. The ends were cut back, 4 bases at V and 0 bases at J, with 11 bases in the middle. The DNA of the CDR3 is TGTGCCAGCAGCTCCGGCCCGGCTAGCACAGATACGCAGTATTTT. This translates into CASSSGPASTDTQYF.

This clonotype has only a few counts. The chain carries TRBV2 and TRBJ2-5; D is undetermined. The CDR3 length is 14 residues. The germline V gene has CDR1 SNHLY and CDR2 FYNNEI. Trimming took off 5 bases at V and 4 bases at J, with 14 bases between the two ends. The chain's CDR3 is CASSTRLIGETQYF. The CDR3 coding sequence is TGTGCCAGCAGTACCCGACTGATAGGAGAGACCCAGTACTTC. The whole variable domain, filled in from reference TRBV2 and TRBJ2-5, reads EPEVTQTPSHQVTQMGQEVILRCVPISNHLYFYWYRQILGQKVEFLVSFYNNEISEKSEIFDDQFSVERPDGSNFTLKIRSTKLEDSAMYFCASSTRLIGETQYFGPGTRLLVL.

A few counts support this clonotype. The rearrangement uses TRBV12-3 or TRBV12-4 and TRBJ1-2; 8 nucleotides match TRBD1. The CDR3 runs 14 residues. The trim removed 7 bases at V and 5 bases at J, leaving 9 bases unmatched. DNA of the CDR3: TGTGCCAGCACCAGGACAGGGTCCTTTTATGGCTACACCTTC. The encoded protein is CASTRTGSFYGYTF.

This clonotype showed up many times. V and J are TRBV7-6 and TRBJ1-6, with a weak D call TRBD1 (5 bases). CDR3 length: 14 residues. With 5 bases removed from V and 10 bases from J, the gap between germline ends came to 15 bases. Germline assignment: CDR1 SGHVS and CDR2 FNYEAQ. CDR3 sequence: CASSRTGGGSPLHF. The CDR3 nucleotides are TGTGCCAGCAGCCGTACGGGGGGAGGCTCACCCCTCCACTTT.

This clonotype came up many times. The V and J genes are TRBV15 and TRBJ1-1, with D maybe TRBD1 (6 bases). The CDR3 consists of 16 residues. From germline, CDR1 is LNHNV and CDR2 YYDKDF (reference sequence). V was shortened by 1 base and J by 0 bases, with 12 bases between the two germline ends. The CDR3 is CATSRAGQLMNTEAFF. DNA of the CDR3: TGTGCCACCAGCAGAGCCGGACAGCTGATGAACACTGAAGCTTTCTTT.

Only a few counts were recorded for this clonotype. The rearrangement uses TRBV6-2 or TRBV6-3 and TRBJ2-6, with 12 bases matching TRBD2. V shed 5 bases and J 4 bases; nucleotides not matched to a gene: 9. The CDR3 covers 18 residues. CDR1 and CDR2 (germline): MNHEY, SVGEGT. Written as DNA, the CDR3 is TGTGCCAGCAGTCCTCCGACTAGCGGGAGAGGCGGGGCCAACGTCCTGACTTTC. It specifies CASSPPTSGRGGANVLTF.

The V and J genes are TRBV27 and TRBJ1-5, with TRBD1 as a possible D gene (5 bases). Trimming took off 4 bases at V and 5 bases at J, with 12 bases between the two ends. CDR1 is MNHEY and CDR2 is SMNVEV in the germline V gene (reference sequence). The CDR3 length is 14 residues. The CDR3 nucleotides read TGTGCCAGCAGTTCCAGGGAGAGGGATCAGCCCCAGCATTTT. Translation gives CASSSRERDQPQHF.

The chain couples TRBV6-2 or TRBV6-3 to TRBJ2-1, with D perhaps given as TRBD1 or TRBD2 (5 bases each). CDR3 length equals 11 residues. Trimming left V 5 bases short and J 14 bases short, with 13 bases between. Germline-derived CDR1 and CDR2 are MNHEY and SVGEGT. Here the CDR3 DNA reads TGTGCCAGCAGTACGGGGCCTGGGGAGTTCTTC. Its protein product is CASSTGPGEFF.

This clonotype was observed at least ten times. The chain joins TRBV7-9 to TRBJ2-4; D possibly corresponds to TRBD1 (5 bases). The CDR3 sequence is 13 residues long. Between the trimmed V and J ends, which lost 5 bases and 11 bases, there was a span of 16 bases. Germline loops: CDR1 SEHNR, CDR2 FQNEAQ (reference sequence). CDR3 bases: TGTGCCAGCAGCAACGACAGTAGAAGGTTTCAGTACTTC. Its translation is CASSNDSRRFQYF.

The chain employs TRBV7-2 and TRBJ1-1; D not resolved. The CDR3 length is 13 residues. V gave up 0 bases and J gave up 9 bases, with 11 bases separating them. Germline-derived CDR1 and CDR2 are SGHTA and FQGNSA. CDR3 amino acids: CASSLAGPSQAFF. CDR3 coding DNA: TGTGCCAGCAGCTTAGCAGGACCGTCCCAAGCTTTCTTT.

In this sample, this clonotype turned up a few times. The chain joins TRBV27 to TRBJ2-7; D is perhaps TRBD1 or TRBD2 (5 bases each). The CDR3 consists of 14 residues. V was shortened by 7 bases and J by 2 bases, with 15 bases between the two germline ends. Germline V gene sequence: CDR1 MNHEY, CDR2 SMNVEV (reference sequence). Here the CDR3 DNA reads TGTGCCAGCACTTTCCGGGACGCTACCTACGAGCAGTACTTC. This translates into CASTFRDATYEQYF.

This clonotype has a handful of counts. J is TRBJ2-1 and V is TRBV20-1, with a possible D match to TRBD2 (6 bases). Germline values: CDR1 DFQATT, CDR2 SNEGSKA (reference sequence). The CDR3 is 12 residues long. V shed 5 bases and J shed 7 bases, with 12 bases lying between them. DNA of the CDR3: TGCAGTGCTCCAGACAGCGGGAATGAGCAGTTCTTC. It encodes CSAPDSGNEQFF.

This clonotype has a handful of counts. The rearrangement joins TRBV20-1 to TRBJ2-1; D remains unclear. Germline V lookup: CDR1 DFQATT, CDR2 SNEGSKA (reference sequence). The CDR3 has 14 amino acids. V lost 2 bases and J 0 bases, leaving 8 bases between the germline ends. CDR3 in amino acids: CSARYNYSYNEQFF. The CDR3 DNA sequence: TGCAGTGCTAGATACAACTACTCCTACAATGAGCAGTTCTTC.

This clonotype was counted at least ten times. The chain employs TRBV7-2 and TRBJ1-1; 8 bases match TRBD1. Trimming at V came to 6 bases and at J to 7 bases, leaving 10 bases not matched to a gene. The germline gives CDR1 SGHTA, CDR2 FQGNSA. CDR3 length: 14 amino acids. The CDR3 DNA sequence: TGTGCCAGCAGGCAGGGGGCTCGAAAGCTTGAAGCTTTCTTT. It specifies CASRQGARKLEAFF. Drawing the rest from reference TRBV7-2 and TRBJ1-1, the complete variable domain is GAGVSQSPSNKVTEKGKDVELRCDPISGHTALYWYRQSLGQGLEFLIYFQGNSAPDKSGLPSDRFSAERTGGSVSTLTIQRTQQEDSAVYLCASRQGARKLEAFFGQGTRLTVV.